This T cell receptor (beta chain) was profiled in a study of control samples from healthy donors and cancer patients. The data were produced by immunoSEQ multiplex PCR, yet TCRdb's version contains in-frame clones alone and is incomplete. The repertoire holds some 120,000 clones, with approximately 90% as singletons. Germline trimming cut 5 bases from V and 3 bases from J; bases unmatched to any gene: 6. The CDR3 contains 14 residues. From germline, CDR1 is MDHEN and CDR2 SYDVKM. This TCR came from a woman younger than 30 in good health. The chain couples TRBV28 to TRBJ2-5; 7 bases are shared with TRBD2. Sequencing was carried out using blood. The CDR3 here is CASSGGDTKETQYF. CDR3 nucleotides: TGTGCCAGCAGTGGGGGGGATACGAAAGAGACCCAGTACTTC.